The subject of this entry is one TCR beta chain. In this sample, this clonotype turned up many times. Its antigen target is currently unknown. Per-base quality was not reported, and no clone a single base away is much larger than it. From the cysteine through the phenylalanine, the CDR3 covers 12 amino acids. The entry retains the CDR3 DNA only, 36 bases that are in frame from base 1. Trimming costs V 1 base and J 5 bases, and their ends lie 4 bases apart. The germline V gene gives CDR1 as KGHSH and CDR2 as LQKENI. What the time point label conveys for this sample: five sample-tagged time points from pre-transplant (day -1) to day 368 post-transplant, pooled. Thawed PBMC were stimulated with a CMV IE-1 overlapping peptide library for approximately 11 hours, with no transport inhibitors added. Thawed cells were rested overnight and then stimulated in R10 medium with CD28/CD49d costimulation. The IE-1 peptide library was made up of 15-amino-acid peptides with 11-amino-acid overlaps. Each time point was barcoded with BD Single-Cell Multiplexing Kit Sample Tags, pooled, and stained with oligo-conjugated anti-CD45RA plus sorting antibodies. A BD FACSAria III was used to sort CMV-responsive CD8+CD137+ and CD4+CD154+ T cells at 4-way purity. Blood was drawn into EDTA vacutainers and was processed by Ficoll gradient within 1-24 hours.

These data belong to a study of immune aging and cytomegalovirus after organ transplant listed by TCRdb under 2021. Study-wide context: Every transplant recipient was given three-drug immunosuppression consisting of prednisone, tacrolimus, and mycophenolate. The paper's findings and limits, for the study overall: CD57 was not measured in the sequencing data, so a conservative gene-based aging definition was used instead. Large clones contained a higher proportion of TEMRA cells, and the seven largest clones (roughly 2,000 cells) acquired aged and TEMRA cells while losing TCM cells. Aged-phenotype cells increased post-transplant regardless of clone size, earlier in large clones (days 200-264) than small clones, following viremia.

The library was prepared using single-cell sequencing. These reads were obtained on an Illumina NovaSeq 6000. The BD Rhapsody Targeted mRNA and AbSeq Reagent Kit was used in a microwell format for cell capture and library preparation. The libraries included TCR, sample tags, AbSeq, and targeted mRNA drawn from the Human T-Cell Expression Panel together with custom TOX and TOX2 primers. Libraries were sequenced on an Illumina NovaSeq. In the authors' own workflow: The analysis covered 10468 cells in total, of which 7,000 to 8,500 were CD8 T cells and about 4,500 were CD8 T cells with an identifiable TCR CDR3. On the Seven Bridges Genomics platform, raw data were run through the BD Rhapsody Targeted Analysis Pipeline with V(D)J processing. SeqGeq 1.6.0 was used for quality control, Sample Tag demultiplexing with Lex-BDSMK, clone identification with VDJ Explorer, and Seurat clustering. Clones making up <1% of CD8 T cells were classified as non-expanded, and clones making up >2.5% of the sample were classified as clonal expansions. TCRdb passed the public sequencing reads through fastp at Q25 and MiXCR, retaining productive beta sequences. For every CDR3 protein sequence, its rows merge into one entry that carries the most common genes and DNA. TCRdb, not the original authors, processed these V and J calls. The sample table records roughly 23,000 distinct CDR3 sequences; roughly a third of these occur just once. 25% of the sample comes from the top ten.

This TCR derives from a female donor who had a heart transplant and CMV viremia. The receptor chain draws on TRBV18 and TRBJ2-3; the D gene cannot be named for sure. This specimen was CMV peptide-activated CD4+ and CD8+ T cells sorted from blood, taken at five time points, pooled. This specimen's cell subset or site label, per the study, means: sorted CD8+CD137+ and CD4+CD154+ T cells after about 11 h CMV IE-1 peptide stimulation. The CDR3: CASSPRKDTQYF. The nucleotide sequence reads TGTGCCAGCTCACCACGAAAAGATACGCAGTATTTT. Extended through the reference TRBV18 and TRBJ2-3 proteins, this CDR3 yields the full variable domain: NAGVMQNPRHLVRRRGQEARLRCSPMKGHSHVYWYRQLPEEGLKFMVYLQKENIIDESGMPKERFSAEFPKEGPSILRIQQVVRGDSAAYFCASSPRKDTQYFGPGTRLTVL.